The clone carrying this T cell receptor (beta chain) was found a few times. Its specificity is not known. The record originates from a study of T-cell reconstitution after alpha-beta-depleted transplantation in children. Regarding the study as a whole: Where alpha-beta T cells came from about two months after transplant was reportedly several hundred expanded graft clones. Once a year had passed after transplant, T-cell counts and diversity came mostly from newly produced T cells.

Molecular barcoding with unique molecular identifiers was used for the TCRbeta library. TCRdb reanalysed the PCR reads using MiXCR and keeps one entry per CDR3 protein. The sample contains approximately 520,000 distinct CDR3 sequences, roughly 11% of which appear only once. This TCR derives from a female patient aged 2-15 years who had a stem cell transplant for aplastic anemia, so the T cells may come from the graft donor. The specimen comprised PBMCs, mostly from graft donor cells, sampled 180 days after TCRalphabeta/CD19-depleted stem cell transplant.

The CDR3 here is CASSLDPGARETQYF. The DNA of the CDR3 is TGTGCCAGCAGCTTAGACCCGGGGGCAAGGGAGACCCAGTACTTC. This sequence joins TRBV7-9 and TRBJ2-5; D may correspond to TRBD1 or TRBD2 (6 bases each). CDR1 is SEHNR, CDR2 FQNEAQ, per germline (reference sequence). The CDR3 loop spans 15 amino acids. Trimming removed 1 base from V and 5 bases from J, with 14 bases in between.